This T cell receptor beta chain stems from a study of T cell responses to AZD1222 COVID-19 vaccine. Whole-study findings and limits: Clonal diversity was possibly underestimated, and white British individuals and females predominated among donors. Regions 160-218 and 743-854 held dominance among vaccine-associated CD4 TCRs, which spanned spike. With two AZD1222 doses given, Spike-specific TCR breadth and depth both rose. The repertoires were collected only after the peak T cell response.

With 3 bases removed from V and 4 bases from J, the gap between germline ends came to 16 bases. Germline assignment: CDR1 SGDLS and CDR2 YYNGEE. The CDR3 has 16 residues. The method was immunoSEQ multiplex PCR; TCRdb's version includes in-frame clones alone and lacks a portion of them. The sample holds 150,000 to 200,000 clones; about 89% are singletons and the top ten take approximately 1.6%. As for this clone: The antigen remains unidentified.

The genes are TRBV9 and TRBJ2-2; TRBD1 might be the D (6 bases). The clonotype originates from an adult in good health. The sample here was peripheral blood, taken on day 0 of AZD1222 vaccination. As DNA, the CDR3 is TGTGCCAGCAGCGCAACCGGGACACCCAGCACCGGGGAGCTGTTTTTT. Protein product: CASSATGTPSTGELFF.